The sequence of this T cell receptor (beta chain) was determined in a study of cytomegalovirus exposure and HLA in healthy donors. Whole-study findings and limits: Later analysis identified 15,000 to 20,000 TCR beta sequences associated with HLA alleles, using a false discovery rate threshold of 0.05.

Both 60 Vbeta primers and 13 Jbeta primers went into the PCR. The protocol was immunoSEQ multiplex PCR, while the TCRdb copy is restricted to in-frame clones and leaves out a portion. The profile shows approximately 85,000 clones, about four fifths of them singletons. Healthy bone marrow donors supplied every sample. With regard to this clone: No antigen is known for it.

Input material: PBMCs. The source of this sequence is a man aged 30 to 45 in good health and CMV-seronegative.

The CDR3 DNA reads as TGTGCCAGCAGCGTAGAGAAGGACACCTGGACCTATAGCAATCAGCCCCAGCATTTT. This gives the protein CASSVEKDTWTYSNQPQHF. The chain couples TRBV9 to TRBJ1-5; maybe TRBD1 (5 bases). V dropped 0 bases and J dropped 0 bases, with 19 bases sitting between them. CDR1 is SGDLS and CDR2 is YYNGEE in the germline V gene. This CDR3 spans 19 amino acids.